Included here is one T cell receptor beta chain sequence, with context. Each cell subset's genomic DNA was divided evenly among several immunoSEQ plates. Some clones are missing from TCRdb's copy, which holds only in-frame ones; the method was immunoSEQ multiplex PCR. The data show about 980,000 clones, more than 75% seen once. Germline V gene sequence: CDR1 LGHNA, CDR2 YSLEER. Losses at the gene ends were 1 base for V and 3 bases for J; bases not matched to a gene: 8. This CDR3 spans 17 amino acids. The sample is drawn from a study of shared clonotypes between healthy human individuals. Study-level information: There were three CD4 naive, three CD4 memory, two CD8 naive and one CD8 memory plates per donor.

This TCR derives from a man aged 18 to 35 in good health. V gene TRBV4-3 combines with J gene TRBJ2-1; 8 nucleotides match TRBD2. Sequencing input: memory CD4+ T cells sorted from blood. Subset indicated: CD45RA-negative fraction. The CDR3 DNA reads TGCGCCAGCAGCCAAGCCTTGGGGCTAGCGGGCTACAATGAGCAGTTCTTC. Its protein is CASSQALGLAGYNEQFF.